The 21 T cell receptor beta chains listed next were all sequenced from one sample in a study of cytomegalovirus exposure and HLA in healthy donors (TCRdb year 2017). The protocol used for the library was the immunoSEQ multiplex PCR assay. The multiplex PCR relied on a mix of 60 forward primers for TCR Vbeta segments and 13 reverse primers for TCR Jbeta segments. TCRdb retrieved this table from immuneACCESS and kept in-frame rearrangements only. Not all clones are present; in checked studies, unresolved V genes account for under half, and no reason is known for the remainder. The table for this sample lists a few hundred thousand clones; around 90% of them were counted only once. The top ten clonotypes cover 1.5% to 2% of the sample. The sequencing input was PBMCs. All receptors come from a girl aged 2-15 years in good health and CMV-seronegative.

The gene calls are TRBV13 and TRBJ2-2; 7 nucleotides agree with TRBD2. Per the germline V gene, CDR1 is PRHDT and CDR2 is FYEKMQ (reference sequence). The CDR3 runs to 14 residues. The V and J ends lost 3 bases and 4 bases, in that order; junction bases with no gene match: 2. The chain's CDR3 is CASSFSGGTGELFF. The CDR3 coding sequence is TGTGCCAGCAGCTTTTCGGGGGGCACCGGGGAGCTGTTTTTT.

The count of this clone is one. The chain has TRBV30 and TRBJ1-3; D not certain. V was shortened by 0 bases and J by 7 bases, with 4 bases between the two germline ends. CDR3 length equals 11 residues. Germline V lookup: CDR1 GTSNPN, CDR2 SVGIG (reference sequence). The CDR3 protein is CAWSVQNTIYF. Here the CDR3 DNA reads TGTGCCTGGAGTGTACAGAACACCATATATTTT.

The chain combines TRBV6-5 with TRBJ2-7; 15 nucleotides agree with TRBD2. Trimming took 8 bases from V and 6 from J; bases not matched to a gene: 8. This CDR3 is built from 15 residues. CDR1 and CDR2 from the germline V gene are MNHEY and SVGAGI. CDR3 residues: CASSRTSGGASEQYF. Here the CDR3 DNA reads TGTGCCAGCTCCCGGACTAGCGGGGGGGCAAGCGAGCAGTACTTC.

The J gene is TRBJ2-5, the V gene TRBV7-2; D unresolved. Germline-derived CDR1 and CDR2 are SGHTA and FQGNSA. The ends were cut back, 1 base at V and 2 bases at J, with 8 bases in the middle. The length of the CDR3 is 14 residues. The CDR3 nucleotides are TGTGCCAGCAGCTTAGGGGCACAACAAGAGACCCAGTACTTC. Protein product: CASSLGAQQETQYF.

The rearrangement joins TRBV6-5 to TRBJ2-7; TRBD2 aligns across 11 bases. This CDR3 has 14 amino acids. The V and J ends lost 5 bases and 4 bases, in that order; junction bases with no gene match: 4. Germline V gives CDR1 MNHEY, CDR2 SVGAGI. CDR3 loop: CASSLLAGGYEQYF. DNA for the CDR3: TGTGCCAGCAGTCTCCTAGCGGGGGGTTACGAGCAGTACTTC.

In DNA, the CDR3 is TGCGCCAGCAGCTTGGACCTCACTAGCGGGAGTAGGGAAGAGACCCAGTACTTC. Its translation: CASSLDLTSGSREETQYF. The V gene is TRBV5-1, the J gene TRBJ2-5; TRBD2 matches 11 bases. The CDR3 extends over 18 amino acids. Germline trimming cut 0 bases from V and 3 bases from J; bases unmatched to any gene: 10. The germline gives CDR1 SGHRS, CDR2 YFSETQ.

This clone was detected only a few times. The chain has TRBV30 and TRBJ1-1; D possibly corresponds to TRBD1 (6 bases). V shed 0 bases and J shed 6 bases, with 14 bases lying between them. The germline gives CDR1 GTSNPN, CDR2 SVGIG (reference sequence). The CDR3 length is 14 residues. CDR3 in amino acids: CAWSVSGGWSEAFF. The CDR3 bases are TGTGCCTGGAGTGTAAGTGGGGGCTGGTCTGAAGCTTTCTTT.

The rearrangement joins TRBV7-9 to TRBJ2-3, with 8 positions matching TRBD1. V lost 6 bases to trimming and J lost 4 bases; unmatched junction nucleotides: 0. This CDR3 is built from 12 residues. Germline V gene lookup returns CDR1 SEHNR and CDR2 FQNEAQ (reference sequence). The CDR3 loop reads CASRDRADTQYF. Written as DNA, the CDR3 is TGTGCCAGCAGGGACAGGGCAGATACGCAGTATTTT.

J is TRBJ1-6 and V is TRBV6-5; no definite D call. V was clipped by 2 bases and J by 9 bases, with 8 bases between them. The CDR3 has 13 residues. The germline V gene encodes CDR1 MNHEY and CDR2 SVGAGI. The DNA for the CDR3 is TGTGCCAGCAGTTACCGGTTGATTTCACCCCTCCACTTT. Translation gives CASSYRLISPLHF.

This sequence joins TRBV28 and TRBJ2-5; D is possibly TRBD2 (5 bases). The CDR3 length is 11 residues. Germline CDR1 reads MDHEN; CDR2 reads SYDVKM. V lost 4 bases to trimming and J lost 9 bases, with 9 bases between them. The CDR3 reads CASSSNGAQYF. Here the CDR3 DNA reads TGTGCCAGCAGTTCGAACGGGGCCCAGTACTTC.

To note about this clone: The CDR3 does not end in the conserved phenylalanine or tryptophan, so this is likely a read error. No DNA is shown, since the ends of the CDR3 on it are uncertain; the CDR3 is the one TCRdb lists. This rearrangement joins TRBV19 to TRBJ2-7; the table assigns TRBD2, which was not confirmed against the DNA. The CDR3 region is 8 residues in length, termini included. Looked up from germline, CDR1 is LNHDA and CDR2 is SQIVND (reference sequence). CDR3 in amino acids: CASRDYNN.

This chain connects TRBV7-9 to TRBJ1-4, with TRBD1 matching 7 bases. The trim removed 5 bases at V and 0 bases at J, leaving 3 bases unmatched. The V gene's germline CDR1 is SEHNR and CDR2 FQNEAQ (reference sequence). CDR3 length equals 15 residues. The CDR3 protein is CASSRGQPTNEKLFF. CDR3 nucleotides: TGTGCCAGCAGCCGGGGACAGCCAACTAATGAAAAACTGTTTTTT. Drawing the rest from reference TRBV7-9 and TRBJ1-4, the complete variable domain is DTGVSQNPRHKITKRGQNVTFRCDPISEHNRLYWYRQTLGQGPEFLTYFQNEAQLEKSRLLSDRFSAERPKGSFSTLEIQRTEQGDSAMYLCASSRGQPTNEKLFFGSGTQLSVL.

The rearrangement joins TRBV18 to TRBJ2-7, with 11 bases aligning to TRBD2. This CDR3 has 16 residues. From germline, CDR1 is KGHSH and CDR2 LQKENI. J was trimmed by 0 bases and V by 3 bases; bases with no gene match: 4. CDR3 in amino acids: CASSPAGTSGSYEQYF. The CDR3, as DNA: TGTGCCAGCTCACCGGCCGGGACTAGCGGCTCCTACGAGCAGTACTTC.

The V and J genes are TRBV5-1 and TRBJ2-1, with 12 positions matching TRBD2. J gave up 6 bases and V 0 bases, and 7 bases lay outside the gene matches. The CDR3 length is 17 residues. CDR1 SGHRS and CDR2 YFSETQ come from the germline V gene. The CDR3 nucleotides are TGCGCCAGCAGCTTGGCCCCGACTAGCGGGAGTGGCAATGAGCAGTTCTTC. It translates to CASSLAPTSGSGNEQFF.

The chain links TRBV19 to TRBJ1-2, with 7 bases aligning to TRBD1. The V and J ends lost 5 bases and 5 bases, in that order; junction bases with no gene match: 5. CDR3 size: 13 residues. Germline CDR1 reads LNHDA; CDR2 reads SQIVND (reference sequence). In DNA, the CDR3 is TGTGCCAGTAGTGGCGGGACAGCTTATGGCTACACCTTC. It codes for CASSGGTAYGYTF.

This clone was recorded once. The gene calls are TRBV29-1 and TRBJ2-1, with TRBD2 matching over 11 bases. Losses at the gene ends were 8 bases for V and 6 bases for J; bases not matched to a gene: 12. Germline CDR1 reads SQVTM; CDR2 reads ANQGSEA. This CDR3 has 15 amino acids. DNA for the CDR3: TGCAGCATAGGATTTCTAGCGGGAGGCAGCAATGAGCAGTTCTTC. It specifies CSIGFLAGGSNEQFF.

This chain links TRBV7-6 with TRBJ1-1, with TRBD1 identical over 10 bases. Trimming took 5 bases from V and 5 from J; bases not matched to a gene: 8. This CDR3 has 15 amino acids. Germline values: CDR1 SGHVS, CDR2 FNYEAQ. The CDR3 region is CASSETGGAGTEAFF. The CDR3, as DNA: TGTGCCAGCAGCGAGACAGGGGGCGCAGGGACTGAAGCTTTCTTT.

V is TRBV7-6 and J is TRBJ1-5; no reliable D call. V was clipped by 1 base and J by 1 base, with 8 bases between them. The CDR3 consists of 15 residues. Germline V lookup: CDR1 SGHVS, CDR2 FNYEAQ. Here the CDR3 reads CASSLVEGSNQPQHF. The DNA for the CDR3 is TGTGCCAGCAGCTTAGTCGAGGGAAGCAATCAGCCCCAGCATTTT.

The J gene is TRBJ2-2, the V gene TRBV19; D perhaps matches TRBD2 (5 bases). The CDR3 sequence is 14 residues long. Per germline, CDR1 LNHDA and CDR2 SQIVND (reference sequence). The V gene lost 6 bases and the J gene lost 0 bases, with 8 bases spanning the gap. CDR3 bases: TGTGCCAGTAGGTCGGGGACGAACACCGGGGAGCTGTTTTTT. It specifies CASRSGTNTGELFF.

The CDR3, as DNA: TGTGCCAGCAGCGCTACCGGGACAGGTACCTGGAAACTGTTTTTT. This encodes CASSATGTGTWKLFF. V gene TRBV2 combines with J gene TRBJ1-4, with 8 bases lining up with TRBD1. Germline lookup yields CDR1 SNHLY and CDR2 FYNNEI. This CDR3 is built from 15 residues. V lost 6 bases to trimming and J lost 11 bases; unmatched junction nucleotides: 14.

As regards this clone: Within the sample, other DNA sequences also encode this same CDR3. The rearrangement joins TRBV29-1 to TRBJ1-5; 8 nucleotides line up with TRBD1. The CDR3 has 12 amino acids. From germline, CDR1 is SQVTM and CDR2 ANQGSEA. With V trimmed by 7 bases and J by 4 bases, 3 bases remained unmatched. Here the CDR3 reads CSARQGNQPQHF. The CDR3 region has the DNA TGCAGCGCCCGACAGGGGAATCAGCCCCAGCATTTT.